The next 27 T cell receptor beta chains were all read from a single sample in a study of cytomegalovirus exposure and HLA in healthy donors. It was with 60 Vbeta and 13 Jbeta primers that the PCR ran. The method was immunoSEQ multiplex PCR; TCRdb's version includes in-frame clones alone and lacks a portion of them. This table has fewer than 250,000 clones, approximately 80% appearing once. The sample consisted of PBMCs. All receptors derive from a boy younger than 10 in good health and CMV-seronegative.

This clone appeared once. The chain employs TRBV29-1 and TRBJ1-1; D is ambiguous. CDR3 length: 11 amino acids. The germline gives CDR1 SQVTM, CDR2 ANQGSEA. With 3 bases removed from V and 4 bases from J, the gap between germline ends came to 6 bases. CDR3 sequence: CSVEAVTEAFF. The CDR3, as DNA: TGCAGCGTTGAGGCCGTCACTGAAGCTTTCTTT.

Of note for this clone: A junction end diverges from the germline sequence, so it may reflect a read error. The chain combines TRBV7-7 with TRBJ2-5; 8 bases are shared with TRBD2. Germline V gives CDR1 SSHAT, CDR2 FNYEAQ (reference sequence). The CDR3 sequence is 13 residues long. The CDR3 loop is CASSLGGGETQYF. Here the CDR3 DNA reads TGTGCTAGCAGCTTAGGCGGGGGGGAGACCCAGTACTTC.

The V and J genes are TRBV5-4 and TRBJ2-7, with TRBD1 matching 12 bases. V dropped 4 bases and J dropped 6; count of bases not matched to a gene: 8. This CDR3 has 15 amino acids. Germline lookup yields CDR1 SGHNT and CDR2 YYREEE (reference sequence). The CDR3 DNA reads as TGTGCCAGCAGCGGGGGGACAGGGGGCGCCTCCGAGCAGTACTTC. Translation gives CASSGGTGGASEQYF.

This clone was detected only once. The CDR3 loop reads CASTAGGGGLGGTMDQPQHF. The CDR3 nucleotides are TGTGCCAGCACCGCGGGGGGCGGCGGACTAGGCGGGACAATGGATCAGCCCCAGCATTTT. The chain uses TRBV21-1 and TRBJ1-5. TRBV21-1 is listed as a pseudogene. The CDR3 runs 20 residues.

This clone came up a few times. This sequence joins TRBV4-1 and TRBJ1-2, with 7 bases fitting TRBD1. The V and J ends lost 2 bases and 7 bases, in that order; junction bases with no gene match: 10. Germline V lookup: CDR1 MGHRA, CDR2 YSYEKL. The CDR3 runs to 15 residues. CDR3 coding DNA: TGCGCCAGCAGCCAACAAGAGGGGGCGCAGGGTGGCTACACCTTC. Translated, it gives CASSQQEGAQGGYTF.

This chain uses TRBV9 with TRBJ1-3; D not certain. Looked up from germline, CDR1 is SGDLS and CDR2 is YYNGEE. Trimming took 4 bases from V and 0 from J, leaving 11 bases between them. The CDR3 is 15 residues long. DNA for the CDR3: TGTGCCAGCAGCCCACTGTCGAGCTCTGGAAACACCATATATTTT. Amino acid sequence: CASSPLSSSGNTIYF.

The chain carries TRBV19 and TRBJ1-4; TRBD1 aligns across 7 bases. The CDR3 extends over 15 amino acids. The V segment lost 2 bases and the J segment 7 bases; nucleotides outside the gene matches: 7. Germline CDR1 reads LNHDA; CDR2 reads SQIVND (reference sequence). The CDR3 nucleotides are TGTGCCAGTAGTATAACAGGGGCCGCAATTGAAAAACTGTTTTTT. This sequence encodes CASSITGAAIEKLFF.

The chain links TRBV18 to TRBJ2-3, with 10 nucleotides matching TRBD2. J lost 5 bases, V lost 5 bases, and 4 bases had no gene match. The germline gives CDR1 KGHSH, CDR2 LQKENI. The CDR3 consists of 14 residues. The CDR3: CASSTAGGVDTQYF. The CDR3 region has the DNA TGTGCCAGCTCAACAGCGGGAGGGGTAGATACGCAGTATTTT.

This clone has only one observation. The chain has TRBV19 and TRBJ2-6, with 7 positions matching TRBD1. CDR1 and CDR2 from the germline V gene are LNHDA and SQIVND (reference sequence). After removal of 3 bases from V and 3 bases from J, the junction contained 5 bases not matched to a gene. This CDR3 comprises 16 residues. The CDR3 DNA reads as TGTGCCAGTAGTATCCACACAGGGGTTGGGGCCAACGTCCTGACTTTC. Protein sequence: CASSIHTGVGANVLTF. Using reference TRBV19 and TRBJ2-6 for the parts outside the CDR3, the full variable domain is DGGITQSPKYLFRKEGQNVTLSCEQNLNHDAMYWYRQDPGQGLRLIYYSQIVNDFQKGDIAEGYSVSREKKESFPLTVTSAQKNPTAFYLCASSIHTGVGANVLTFGAGSRLTVL.

This clone was seen a few times. The V and J genes are TRBV5-6 and TRBJ2-5; D remains ambiguous. The V end lost 2 bases, the J end lost 5 bases, and 10 bases lay between the germline ends. The CDR3 is made up of 13 amino acids. From germline, CDR1 is SGHDT and CDR2 YYEEEE. The CDR3 loop reads CASSFAPGETQYF. The CDR3 nucleotides read TGTGCCAGCAGCTTTGCCCCCGGGGAGACCCAGTACTTC.

CDR3 amino acids: CASSFGTGAGNTIYF. As DNA, the CDR3 is TGTGCCAGCAGCTTTGGGACAGGGGCTGGAAACACCATATATTTT. The rearrangement links TRBV5-6 to TRBJ1-3; 10 bases are a match to TRBD1. The germline V gene encodes CDR1 SGHDT and CDR2 YYEEEE. The V segment lost 2 bases and the J segment 2 bases; nucleotides outside the gene matches: 1. This CDR3 is 15 amino acids long.

The gene calls are TRBV5-1 and TRBJ2-7; 7 nucleotides line up with TRBD2. Germline CDR1 SGHRS, CDR2 YFSETQ. J gave up 4 bases and V 0 bases, and 4 bases lay outside the gene matches. This CDR3 is built from 14 residues. The CDR3 protein is CASSLVLGGYEQYF. Written as DNA, the CDR3 is TGCGCCAGCAGCTTGGTGTTGGGGGGGTACGAGCAGTACTTC.

Of note for this clone: One junction end does not reproduce the germline sequence, and a read error may be involved. The rearrangement joins TRBV7-7 to TRBJ2-1; perhaps TRBD2 as D (5 bases). Per the germline V gene, CDR1 is SSHAT and CDR2 is FNYEAQ (reference sequence). This CDR3 has 15 amino acids. This chain's CDR3 is CASSDLAGSYNEQFF. The CDR3 DNA is TGTGCTAGCAGCGATCTAGCAGGCTCCTACAATGAGCAGTTCTTC.

V gene TRBV4-1 combines with J gene TRBJ2-7; 11 bases line up with TRBD2. V dropped 3 bases and J dropped 5; count of bases not matched to a gene: 12. This CDR3 has 17 amino acids. In germline, CDR1 is MGHRA, CDR2 YSYEKL. The CDR3 reads CASSQQVLAGGLHEQYF. The CDR3 DNA sequence: TGCGCCAGCAGCCAGCAGGTCCTAGCGGGAGGACTCCACGAGCAGTACTTC.

The chain has TRBV30 and TRBJ2-1; a possible D gene is TRBD2 (5 bases). Trimming stripped 0 bases from V and 3 bases from J, with 9 bases between. Germline CDR1 and CDR2: GTSNPN and SVGIG (reference sequence). The CDR3 extends over 14 amino acids. CDR3 amino acids: CAWSVGGLYNEQFF. In nucleotides, the CDR3 is TGTGCCTGGAGTGTTGGTGGACTCTACAATGAGCAGTTCTTC. Full variable domain (rest looked up from reference TRBV30 and TRBJ2-1): SQTIHQWPATLVQPVGSPLSLECTVEGTSNPNLYWYRQAAGRGLQLLFYSVGIGQISSEVPQNLSASRPQDRQFILSSKKLLLSDSGFYLCAWSVGGLYNEQFFGPGTRLTVL.

The chain has TRBV2 and TRBJ2-3, with a tentative D call TRBD2 (6 bases). Germline loops: CDR1 SNHLY, CDR2 FYNNEI. V lost 4 bases and J 2 bases, leaving 10 bases between the germline ends. The CDR3 totals 14 residues. For the CDR3, the DNA is TGTGCCAGCAGTGTTGGGGGGTCCACAGATACGCAGTATTTT. Encoded protein: CASSVGGSTDTQYF.

The J gene is TRBJ1-6, the V gene TRBV5-4; D call uncertain. Trimming pared 0 bases from V and 8 bases from J, leaving 9 bases between. Looked up from germline, CDR1 is SGHNT and CDR2 is YYREEE (reference sequence). This CDR3 has 14 residues. The CDR3 region is CASSLESSDSPLHF. CDR3 bases: TGTGCCAGCAGCTTGGAGAGCTCCGATTCACCCCTCCACTTT.

This chain connects TRBV6-1 to TRBJ2-7; 8 nucleotides line up with TRBD1. The V gene's germline CDR1 is MNHNS and CDR2 SASEGT. V shed 7 bases and J 0 bases; nucleotides not matched to a gene: 5. The CDR3 extends over 14 amino acids. The CDR3: CASKGDRSSYEQYF. The CDR3 bases are TGTGCCAGCAAGGGGGACAGGAGCTCCTACGAGCAGTACTTC.

The chain has TRBV5-1 and TRBJ2-2, with a tentative D call TRBD2 (5 bases). The CDR3 has 15 residues. Trimming removed 4 bases from V and 0 bases from J, with 10 bases in between. Germline lookup yields CDR1 SGHRS and CDR2 YFSETQ. The CDR3 nucleotides are TGCGCCAGCAGCCCCCTAGCTGCGAACACCGGGGAGCTGTTTTTT. Translation: CASSPLAANTGELFF.

V usage is TRBV19 and J usage is TRBJ2-7; 10 bases align to TRBD2. J gave up 0 bases and V 7 bases, and 3 bases lay outside the gene matches. This CDR3 spans 14 amino acids. Looked up from germline, CDR1 is LNHDA and CDR2 is SQIVND (reference sequence). The CDR3 spells CASMRTSGSYEQYF. The CDR3, as DNA: TGTGCCAGTATGAGGACTAGCGGCTCCTACGAGCAGTACTTC.

The V gene is TRBV5-8, the J gene TRBJ2-7; D possibly corresponds to TRBD2 (5 bases). The CDR3 spans 13 residues. Germline CDR1 SGHTS, CDR2 YDEGEE. V shed 2 bases and J shed 2 bases, with 8 bases lying between them. The CDR3 sequence: CASSFSGTYEQYF. The DNA of the CDR3 is TGTGCCAGCAGCTTTTCCGGGACCTACGAGCAGTACTTC.

This sequence joins TRBV4-1 and TRBJ1-2; D may be TRBD1 (6 bases). Trimming removed 11 bases at V and 8 bases at J, with 36 bases between. This CDR3 comprises 18 residues. The germline V gene encodes CDR1 MGHRA and CDR2 YSYEKL. Here the CDR3 reads CAPTQENPGTQPLLGYTF. Here the CDR3 DNA reads TGCGCCCCCACACAAGAAAACCCAGGGACACAACCTCTTTTGGGCTACACCTTC.

The genes are TRBV25-1 and TRBJ2-3; 8 bases agree with TRBD2. After removal of 6 bases from V and 2 bases from J, the junction contained 7 bases not matched to a gene. Germline CDR1 MGHDK, CDR2 SYGVNS. CDR3 length: 15 residues. CDR3: CASRSTSGPTDTQYF. As DNA, the CDR3 is TGTGCCAGCAGATCCACTAGCGGACCCACAGATACGCAGTATTTT.

Remarks on this clone: Distinct nucleotide sequences in the sample also encode this CDR3. The rearrangement uses TRBV9 and TRBJ1-2; no clear D. The V and J ends lost 0 bases and 8 bases respectively, with 8 bases between them. Germline V gene lookup returns CDR1 SGDLS and CDR2 YYNGEE. CDR3 length: 12 amino acids. CDR3: CASSVAGSGYTF. The CDR3 region has the DNA TGTGCCAGCAGCGTAGCCGGGAGCGGCTACACCTTC.

V and J are TRBV5-1 and TRBJ2-5, with D possibly matching TRBD1 (6 bases). The better agreement between TRBJ2-7 and the DNA end casts doubt on the J call. In germline, CDR1 is SGHRS, CDR2 YFSETQ. CDR3 length equals 15 residues. Here the CDR3 DNA reads TGCGCCAGCAGCCTCACGACAGGCGGGTCCTACGAGCAGTACTTC. Translation: CASSLTTGGSYEQYF.

V is TRBV19 and J is TRBJ1-3, with D perhaps matching TRBD1 (5 bases). The CDR3 runs to 14 residues. Germline CDR1 is LNHDA and CDR2 is SQIVND (reference sequence). Trimming took 6 bases from V and 4 from J, leaving 13 bases between them. In nucleotides, the CDR3 is TGTGCCAGTAGCGTCCGGACATCCGGAAACACCATATATTTT. Translating it yields CASSVRTSGNTIYF. Based on the CDR3 plus reference TRBV19 and TRBJ1-3, the full variable domain is DGGITQSPKYLFRKEGQNVTLSCEQNLNHDAMYWYRQDPGQGLRLIYYSQIVNDFQKGDIAEGYSVSREKKESFPLTVTSAQKNPTAFYLCASSVRTSGNTIYFGEGSWLTVV.

This chain connects TRBV23-1 to TRBJ2-1; D is possibly TRBD2 (7 bases). TRBV23-1 is marked as an open reading frame, function uncertain. The CDR3 sequence is 17 residues long. V lost 0 bases and J lost 4, with 16 bases in between. This CDR3 is CASSQSLGGGSYNEQFF. The CDR3 coding sequence is TGCGCCAGCAGTCAATCTTTAGGGGGGGGATCATACAATGAGCAGTTCTTC.